Shown below are 28 T cell receptor beta chains from a single sample sequenced in a study of blood T cell repertoires in COVID-19. Assay: immunoSEQ multiplex PCR; the TCRdb copy retains only in-frame clones and omits some. The table shows some 120,000 clones, with 75% to 85% occurring only once. What was sequenced was peripheral blood. These receptors were taken from a human donor in a cohort sampled during active COVID-19.

This clone appeared a few times. The chain carries TRBV5-1 and TRBJ2-2; TRBD2 agrees at 8 bases. This CDR3 spans 15 amino acids. Per the germline V gene, CDR1 is SGHRS and CDR2 is YFSETQ. V lost 4 bases to trimming and J lost 1 base; unmatched junction nucleotides: 3. CDR3 nucleotides: TGCGCCAGCAGCCAGAGCGGGGGGAACACCGGGGAGCTGTTTTTT. Translated: CASSQSGGNTGELFF.

V is TRBV6-2 or TRBV6-3 and J is TRBJ2-7, with 9 nucleotides matching TRBD1. With V trimmed by 2 bases and J by 5 bases, 7 bases remained unmatched. Germline values: CDR1 MNHEY, CDR2 SVGEGT. This CDR3 contains 15 residues. This CDR3 reads CASSYRDRAWNEQYF. The DNA of the CDR3 is TGTGCCAGCAGTTACCGGGACAGGGCTTGGAACGAGCAGTACTTC.

This clone was counted between two and nine times. The chain links TRBV4-3 to TRBJ2-2; 8 nucleotides align to TRBD1. Germline V lookup: CDR1 LGHNA, CDR2 YSLEER. Losses at the gene ends were 1 base for V and 7 bases for J; bases not matched to a gene: 2. The CDR3 covers 14 residues. Here the CDR3 reads CASSQGGTGGELFF. CDR3 sequence (DNA): TGCGCCAGCAGCCAAGGTGGGACAGGCGGGGAGCTGTTTTTT.

The V call is TRBV5-1, the J call TRBJ2-7; D might be TRBD2 (6 bases). Per germline, CDR1 SGHRS and CDR2 YFSETQ. This CDR3 has 15 amino acids. Trimming left V 7 bases short and J 4 bases short, with 21 bases between. The CDR3 sequence is CASPLPHGRGYEQYF. Here the CDR3 DNA reads TGCGCCAGCCCCCTCCCGCACGGTCGGGGGTACGAGCAGTACTTC.

The chain carries TRBV5-1 and TRBJ1-6, with TRBD1 matching over 10 bases. Germline V gene lookup returns CDR1 SGHRS and CDR2 YFSETQ. CDR3 size: 14 residues. The V and J ends lost 4 bases and 7 bases, in that order; junction bases with no gene match: 2. CDR3 protein: CASSGGQGNSPLHF. CDR3 coding DNA: TGCGCCAGCAGCGGGGGACAGGGGAATTCACCCCTCCACTTT.

This chain uses TRBV27 with TRBJ1-6; unclear D gene. Between the trimmed V and J ends, which lost 3 bases and 11 bases, there was a span of 8 bases. This CDR3 contains 12 residues. Germline CDR1 is MNHEY and CDR2 is SMNVEV (reference sequence). The CDR3 region is CASSFAGAPLHF. DNA for the CDR3: TGTGCCAGCAGTTTTGCGGGTGCACCCCTCCACTTT.

The chain is built from TRBV2 and TRBJ2-3; 7 bases map to TRBD2. Per germline, CDR1 SNHLY and CDR2 FYNNEI. Trimming at V came to 7 bases and at J to 2 bases, leaving 12 bases not matched to a gene. CDR3 length: 16 residues. The CDR3 loop is CASTQRGLLNTDTQYF. The CDR3 DNA sequence: TGTGCCAGCACCCAACGGGGACTACTCAACACAGATACGCAGTATTTT.

The gene calls are TRBV7-2 and TRBJ2-7; D unclear. Germline assignment: CDR1 SGHTA and CDR2 FQGNSA. Trimming cost V 1 base and J 7 bases, with 14 bases left between them. The CDR3 is 14 amino acids. The CDR3 DNA reads TGTGCCAGCAGCTTAGGTTCTATCCCTACGGAGCAGTACTTC. Its translation: CASSLGSIPTEQYF.

The chain has TRBV4-1 and TRBJ1-6; TRBD1 matches 9 bases. Per the germline V gene, CDR1 is MGHRA and CDR2 is YSYEKL. Trimming removed 2 bases from V and 9 bases from J; junction bases left unmatched: 5. This CDR3 spans 15 amino acids. The CDR3 loop reads CASSQTGTGSSPLHF. As DNA, the CDR3 is TGCGCCAGCAGCCAAACCGGGACAGGGAGTTCACCCCTCCACTTT.

The chain couples TRBV24-1 to TRBJ2-1, with 7 bases identical to TRBD2. Germline loops: CDR1 KGHDR, CDR2 SFDVKD. V lost 3 bases and J lost 10; bases outside the gene matches: 17. There are 17 residues in the CDR3. The CDR3 loop reads CATSDPGGTGGSGEQFF. CDR3 nucleotide sequence: TGTGCCACCAGTGATCCCGGGGGGACCGGGGGTTCAGGGGAGCAGTTCTTC.

The chain links TRBV7-2 to TRBJ2-1; TRBD2 matches 10 bases. The CDR3 extends over 16 amino acids. In germline, CDR1 is SGHTA, CDR2 FQGNSA. The J segment lost 0 bases and the V segment lost 7 bases, leaving 6 bases of the junction unmatched. The CDR3 DNA reads as TGTGCCAGCAAACAAGCGGGAGGGAGCTCCTACAATGAGCAGTTCTTC. This sequence encodes CASKQAGGSSYNEQFF.

The chain has TRBV4-1 and TRBJ2-7; TRBD1 agrees at 7 bases. The CDR3 sequence is 15 residues long. Germline CDR1 MGHRA, CDR2 YSYEKL. The V and J ends lost 3 bases and 9 bases, in that order; junction bases with no gene match: 14. CDR3 sequence (DNA): TGCGCCAGCAGCCATGGCCGGGACAGTGGACCTATGCAGTACTTC. As protein: CASSHGRDSGPMQYF.

The chain joins TRBV19 to TRBJ2-1, with TRBD2 matching 11 bases. CDR1 and CDR2 (germline): LNHDA, SQIVND (reference sequence). V lost 5 bases, J lost 8 bases, and 14 bases stayed unmatched. The CDR3 is 17 residues long. The CDR3 coding sequence is TGTGCCAGTAGTTTTACCATAGCGGGAGGGCCTGCGTATGAGCAGTTCTTC. This codes for CASSFTIAGGPAYEQFF.

This rearrangement joins TRBV28 to TRBJ2-1; 11 nucleotides line up with TRBD2. The CDR3 is made up of 19 amino acids. The J segment lost 2 bases and the V segment lost 3 bases, leaving 12 bases of the junction unmatched. Germline V CDR1 and CDR2: MDHEN, SYDVKM. As DNA, the CDR3 is TGTGCCAGCAGTTTCTTAGCGGGAGGGCCGGTGAGGACCTACAATGAGCAGTTCTTC. It translates to CASSFLAGGPVRTYNEQFF.

This sequence joins TRBV11-1 and TRBJ1-4, with no clear D. This CDR3 comprises 14 residues. Germline V CDR1 and CDR2: SGHAT, FQDESV (reference sequence). Trimming left V 3 bases short and J 8 bases short, with 13 bases between. CDR3 protein: CASSFGSTGEKLFF. The DNA for the CDR3 is TGTGCCAGCAGCTTCGGCAGTACGGGGGAAAAACTGTTTTTT.

This chain uses TRBV5-8 with TRBJ1-5, with D possibly TRBD1 on 6 matching bases. Per germline, CDR1 SGHTS and CDR2 YDEGEE. The CDR3 has 16 residues. Between the trimmed V and J ends, which lost 2 bases and 3 bases, there was a span of 15 bases. CDR3 sequence reads: CASSFNQGTFNQPQHF. The CDR3 DNA follows: TGTGCCAGCAGCTTCAACCAGGGGACATTCAATCAGCCCCAGCATTTT.

The chain combines TRBV30 with TRBJ1-2; D gene uncertain. V gave up 3 bases and J gave up 6 bases, with 17 bases separating them. In germline, CDR1 is GTSNPN, CDR2 SVGIG (reference sequence). The CDR3 is 14 residues long. The CDR3 DNA reads TGTGCCTGGAGCGCCAAGAGGGTCGGCAATGGCTACACCTTC. Its translation: CAWSAKRVGNGYTF.

This clone was observed a few times. The chain combines TRBV6-1 with TRBJ1-5; no definite D call. Looked up from germline, CDR1 is MNHNS and CDR2 is SASEGT. V lost 2 bases and J lost 5, with 10 bases in between. The CDR3 has 14 residues. For the CDR3, the DNA is TGTGCCAGCAGTGAACGGGGAGCGGATCAGCCCCAGCATTTT. Translation: CASSERGADQPQHF.

This clone was seen once. The chain links TRBV7-2 to TRBJ2-1; no definite D call. The V end was cut by 2 bases, the J end by 4 bases, with 6 bases between. Germline V gene lookup returns CDR1 SGHTA and CDR2 FQGNSA. The CDR3 extends over 13 amino acids. This CDR3 reads CASSLQIYNEQFF. DNA of the CDR3: TGTGCCAGCAGCTTACAGATATACAATGAGCAGTTCTTC.

This clone was detected only once. The rearrangement links TRBV7-6 to TRBJ2-2; a possible D gene is TRBD1 (5 bases). This CDR3 spans 16 amino acids. Germline CDR1 and CDR2: SGHVS and FNYEAQ. Trimming stripped 2 bases from V and 7 bases from J, with 17 bases between. The CDR3 spells CASSLSAVQGSGELFF. The CDR3 DNA follows: TGTGCCAGCAGCTTATCGGCGGTGCAGGGAAGCGGGGAGCTGTTTTTT.

The gene calls are TRBV6-5 and TRBJ2-7; unclear D gene. In germline, CDR1 is MNHEY, CDR2 SVGAGI. CDR3 size: 13 residues. The V end was cut by 7 bases, the J end by 5 bases, with 15 bases between. The CDR3 here is CASNGHPGNEQYF. DNA of the CDR3: TGTGCCAGCAACGGTCACCCGGGTAACGAGCAGTACTTC.

This clone came up a few times. The chain links TRBV7-9 to TRBJ2-1; the D gene is possibly TRBD2 (6 bases). The ends were cut back, 1 base at V and 7 bases at J, with 8 bases in the middle. The CDR3 extends over 13 amino acids. Germline-derived CDR1 and CDR2 are SEHNR and FQNEAQ (reference sequence). The CDR3 reads CASSLVAGNEQFF. In DNA form, the CDR3 reads TGTGCCAGCAGCTTAGTTGCGGGGAATGAGCAGTTCTTC.

This rearrangement joins TRBV28 to TRBJ1-1; the D gene is possibly TRBD1 (6 bases). Germline V lookup: CDR1 MDHEN, CDR2 SYDVKM. With 8 bases removed from V and 5 bases from J, the gap between germline ends came to 15 bases. The CDR3 is made up of 13 amino acids. The CDR3 loop reads CASRVQGHTEAFF. For the CDR3, the DNA is TGTGCCAGCCGAGTACAGGGTCATACTGAAGCTTTCTTT.

J is TRBJ2-7 and V is TRBV6-2 or TRBV6-3; D may be TRBD2 (5 bases). V was trimmed by 2 bases and J by 3 bases, leaving 8 bases between them. This CDR3 contains 13 residues. Germline V gives CDR1 MNHEY, CDR2 SVGEGT. The CDR3 here is CASSYLRGYEQYF. The CDR3 DNA is TGTGCCAGCAGTTACCTCCGGGGCTACGAGCAGTACTTC.

For this clone: At one of its ends the junction is not consistent with the germline gene, which may arise from a read error. In the same sample, other DNA sequences code for this CDR3. V gene TRBV7-2 combines with J gene TRBJ2-7; 11 bases match TRBD1. Germline CDR1 and CDR2: SGHTA and FQGNSA. The CDR3 is 15 residues long. CDR3 sequence reads: CASSLAGTGGYEQYF. The CDR3 coding sequence is TGTGCCAGCAGCCTAGCCGGGACAGGGGGCTACGAGCAGTACTTC.

The chain links TRBV4-2 to TRBJ2-1, with TRBD2 identical over 9 bases. The CDR3 is 16 amino acids. Germline values: CDR1 LGHNA, CDR2 YNFKEQ. V lost 0 bases to trimming and J lost 2 bases; unmatched junction nucleotides: 2. The CDR3 reads CASSQESSGAYNEQFF. CDR3 in DNA: TGTGCCAGCAGCCAAGAATCTAGCGGGGCCTACAATGAGCAGTTCTTC.

The count of this clone is one. V and J are TRBV7-9 and TRBJ2-7; the D is unclear. This CDR3 is built from 14 residues. Trimming left V 1 base short and J 5 bases short, with 12 bases between. Germline V gene sequence: CDR1 SEHNR, CDR2 FQNEAQ (reference sequence). CDR3 protein: CASSLGLDLDEQYF. The CDR3 DNA is TGTGCCAGCAGCTTAGGGCTAGATTTGGACGAGCAGTACTTC.

This sequence joins TRBV30 and TRBJ1-1; the match to TRBD1 covers 8 bases. This CDR3 region has 14 residues. V shed 3 bases and J 1 base; nucleotides not matched to a gene: 4. Germline-derived CDR1 and CDR2 are GTSNPN and SVGIG (reference sequence). As DNA, the CDR3 is TGTGCCTGGAGGGCTGGGACAGGGAACACTGAAGCTTTCTTT. It encodes CAWRAGTGNTEAFF.